These 21 T cell receptor beta chains originate from one sample sequenced in a study of PD-1 blockade in classical Hodgkin lymphoma (TCRdb year 2020). Library method: the immunoSEQ multiplex PCR assay. In TCRdb, the immuneACCESS table is reduced to in-frame sequences with V and J assigned. These tables do not hold every clone; where another copy was compared, an unresolved V gene accounts for under half, and the others remain unexplained. For this sample the table gives roughly 20,000 clones, of which roughly 90% were detected only once. The top ten hold around 0.41% of the sample. According to the study, the label for this sample's time point signals: newly diagnosed, previously untreated cHL patient sample. CD4+ T cells were purified from thawed PBMCs by magnetic negative selection with a Miltenyi CD4+ T cell isolation kit. Sequenced sample: CD4+ T cells from blood. These receptors were taken from a human donor with classical Hodgkin lymphoma.

J is TRBJ2-3 and V is TRBV7-2; D assignment may be TRBD1 or TRBD2 (5 bases each). The CDR3 is 14 residues long. V lost 5 bases, J lost 3 bases, and 12 bases lay in between. Germline CDR1 SGHTA, CDR2 FQGNSA. The CDR3 loop reads CASSVTWGTDTQYF. The CDR3 DNA is TGTGCCAGCAGCGTTACCTGGGGGACAGATACGCAGTATTTT.

The chain uses TRBV30 and TRBJ2-3; 10 bases are a match to TRBD1. Per the germline V gene, CDR1 is GTSNPN and CDR2 is SVGIG (reference sequence). CDR3 size: 17 residues. With 2 bases clipped from V and 7 bases from J, the junction kept 15 bases outside the gene matches. Here the CDR3 DNA reads TGTGCCTGGAGTTCCCTGGGGACAGGGGTTGCACCTCATACGCAGTATTTT. Translating gives CAWSSLGTGVAPHTQYF.

V usage is TRBV28 and J usage is TRBJ2-2; D possibly corresponds to TRBD2 (5 bases). The CDR3 totals 14 residues. The V gene's germline CDR1 is MDHEN and CDR2 SYDVKM. Trimming took off 7 bases at V and 4 bases at J, with 13 bases between the two ends. CDR3 in amino acids: CASKVGGSTGELFF. Written as DNA, the CDR3 is TGTGCCAGCAAAGTGGGTGGGAGCACCGGGGAGCTGTTTTTT. The variable domain in full, completed from reference TRBV28 and TRBJ2-2, reads DVKVTQSSRYLVKRTGEKVFLECVQDMDHENMFWYRQDPGLGLRLIYFSYDVKMKEKGDIPEGYSVSREKKERFSLILESASTNQTSMYLCASKVGGSTGELFFGEGSRLTVL.

The chain uses TRBV4-1 and TRBJ2-3, with D possibly matching TRBD2 (6 bases). CDR1 is MGHRA, CDR2 YSYEKL, per germline. V lost 4 bases to trimming and J lost 3 bases, with 14 bases between them. CDR3 length: 15 amino acids. The CDR3 bases are TGCGCCAGCAGCCGACCCGGGGCGGGGACAGATACGCAGTATTTT. It yields the protein CASSRPGAGTDTQYF.

This chain connects TRBV7-8 to TRBJ2-6; no clear D gene. CDR1 SGHVS and CDR2 FQNEAQ come from the germline V gene. The CDR3 runs 17 residues. V shed 1 base and J shed 0 bases, with 10 bases lying between them. The CDR3 DNA reads TGTGCCAGCAGCTTAGTCCAGTTCTTCTCTGGGGCCAACGTCCTGACTTTC. Protein product: CASSLVQFFSGANVLTF.

The chain uses TRBV29-1 and TRBJ2-3, with TRBD2 as a possible D gene (5 bases). The germline CDR1 and CDR2 sequences are SQVTM and ANQGSEA. The CDR3 runs 15 residues. Trimming stripped 0 bases from V and 2 bases from J, with 12 bases between. The chain's CDR3 is CSVEDWRGLTDTQYF. CDR3 sequence (DNA): TGCAGCGTTGAAGACTGGCGAGGGCTCACAGATACGCAGTATTTT.

The rearrangement joins TRBV19 to TRBJ1-2; TRBD1 matches 8 bases. The length of the CDR3 is 13 residues. Trimming at V came to 7 bases and at J to 5 bases, leaving 6 bases not matched to a gene. Germline CDR1 and CDR2: LNHDA and SQIVND (reference sequence). CDR3 coding DNA: TGTGCCAGTACCTTCGGACAGGGATATGGCTACACCTTC. Encoded protein: CASTFGQGYGYTF.

The rearrangement links TRBV11-2 to TRBJ2-3; D is perhaps TRBD1 or TRBD2 (5 bases each). Trimming shortened V by 5 bases and J by 2 bases, and 11 bases separated the two germline ends. The CDR3 runs 14 residues. CDR1 is SGHAT, CDR2 FQNNGV, per germline. The CDR3 spells CASSRGVYTDTQYF. In DNA form, the CDR3 reads TGTGCCAGCAGCCGAGGGGTATACACAGATACGCAGTATTTT.

This rearrangement joins TRBV28 to TRBJ1-2; D gene ambiguous. The V gene lost 4 bases and the J gene lost 8 bases, with 14 bases spanning the gap. The CDR3 sequence is 13 residues long. The V gene's germline CDR1 is MDHEN and CDR2 SYDVKM. The CDR3 coding sequence is TGTGCCAGCAGTTCCCTGGCCTTTGGGGGCTACACCTTC. Protein product: CASSSLAFGGYTF.

The chain carries TRBV5-1 and TRBJ2-7; D is perhaps TRBD1 (6 bases). The CDR3 contains 14 residues. CDR1 is SGHRS, CDR2 YFSETQ, per germline. V lost 2 bases and J lost 7, with 16 bases in between. The CDR3 bases are TGCGCCAGCAGCTTAAATTCACAGGGTGAGGAGCAGTACTTC. Translation gives CASSLNSQGEEQYF.

This chain links TRBV6-4 with TRBJ1-2; D is possibly TRBD1 (5 bases). Trimming stripped 0 bases from V and 9 bases from J, with 14 bases between. Germline V gene sequence: CDR1 MRHNA, CDR2 SNTAGT. This CDR3 is built from 14 residues. CDR3 protein: CASSDSDTSSSYTF. The CDR3 DNA reads as TGTGCCAGCAGTGACTCGGACACTTCCTCGAGCTACACCTTC.

This clone was found once. This sequence joins TRBV25-1 and TRBJ2-3, with TRBD2 matching over 9 bases. V lost 6 bases to trimming and J lost 1 base; unmatched junction nucleotides: 8. CDR1 and CDR2 from the germline V gene are MGHDK and SYGVNS. CDR3 size: 16 residues. This CDR3 is CASRPTERGGTDTQYF. The CDR3 DNA is TGTGCCAGCAGGCCGACAGAGCGGGGGGGCACAGATACGCAGTATTTT.

This clone was recorded a few times. The V call is TRBV11-2, the J call TRBJ2-7; D might be TRBD1 (5 bases). V was trimmed by 1 base and J by 9 bases, leaving 13 bases between them. Germline values: CDR1 SGHAT, CDR2 FQNNGV. The CDR3 consists of 13 residues. The CDR3 DNA reads as TGTGCCAGCAGCTTAGGAGGCATCCAGGGGCAGTACTTC. Translated, it gives CASSLGGIQGQYF.

This clone showed up just once. The gene calls are TRBV28 and TRBJ1-6, with TRBD1 identical over 9 bases. The CDR3 is 15 amino acids. The germline V gene has CDR1 MDHEN and CDR2 SYDVKM. The J segment lost 10 bases and the V segment lost 5 bases, leaving 9 bases of the junction unmatched. CDR3 sequence reads: CASSSTGGLWSPLHF. The CDR3 DNA sequence: TGTGCCAGCAGTAGCACAGGGGGCTTGTGGTCACCCCTCCACTTT.

V is TRBV6-5 and J is TRBJ2-2, with D unclear. This CDR3 has 14 amino acids. Germline assignment: CDR1 MNHEY and CDR2 SVGAGI. The V end lost 0 bases, the J end lost 4 bases, and 6 bases lay between the germline ends. The CDR3 loop is CASSYSSPTGELFF. The CDR3 nucleotides are TGTGCCAGCAGTTACTCGTCCCCCACCGGGGAGCTGTTTTTT.

The chain has TRBV5-1 and TRBJ2-5; unclear D gene. This CDR3 comprises 15 residues. The V and J ends lost 4 bases and 5 bases respectively, with 18 bases between them. CDR1 and CDR2 from the germline V gene are SGHRS and YFSETQ. The CDR3 loop reads CASSGASMTFETQYF. The CDR3 DNA is TGCGCCAGCAGCGGAGCTAGTATGACATTCGAGACCCAGTACTTC.

The V and J genes are TRBV28 and TRBJ1-5, with 12 nucleotides matching TRBD1. This CDR3 is built from 15 residues. Germline values: CDR1 MDHEN, CDR2 SYDVKM. V lost 4 bases, J lost 5 bases, and 3 bases stayed unmatched. The chain's CDR3 is CASSSGTGGDQPQHF. The CDR3 DNA reads as TGTGCCAGCAGTTCCGGGACAGGGGGCGATCAGCCCCAGCATTTT.

CDR3 protein: CASSLLRTVGEQYF. The DNA for the CDR3 is TGTGCCAGCAGTTTATTAAGGACAGTGGGGGAGCAGTACTTC. The genes are TRBV28 and TRBJ2-7, with D maybe TRBD1 (6 bases). CDR3 length equals 14 residues. Germline V CDR1 and CDR2: MDHEN, SYDVKM. Trimming shortened V by 1 base and J by 7 bases, and 14 bases separated the two germline ends.

J is TRBJ1-1 and V is TRBV14, with unresolved D. The CDR3 loop spans 16 amino acids. Germline V gene data show CDR1 as SGHDN and CDR2 as FVKESK. V lost 0 bases to trimming and J lost 1 base, with 12 bases between them. The CDR3 coding sequence is TGTGCCAGCAGCCAAGATACGAGGATCGGGAACACTGAAGCTTTCTTT. It translates to CASSQDTRIGNTEAFF.

CDR3 sequence reads: CASSQMTGPPTEAFF. The CDR3 nucleotides are TGCGCCAGCAGCCAGATGACCGGGCCCCCAACTGAAGCTTTCTTT. J is TRBJ1-1 and V is TRBV4-1; D is ambiguous. With 3 bases removed from V and 5 bases from J, the gap between germline ends came to 16 bases. Germline V gene lookup returns CDR1 MGHRA and CDR2 YSYEKL. This CDR3 has 15 residues.

The chain has TRBV5-1 and TRBJ2-7; a possible D gene is TRBD2 (5 bases). Germline lookup yields CDR1 SGHRS and CDR2 YFSETQ. Trimming took off 1 base at V and 0 bases at J, with 8 bases between the two ends. CDR3 size: 14 residues. CDR3 in amino acids: CASSLWAGSYEQYF. The CDR3, as DNA: TGCGCCAGCAGCTTGTGGGCGGGCTCCTACGAGCAGTACTTC. The full variable domain, in which reference TRBV5-1 and TRBJ2-7 provide the parts outside the CDR3, is KAGVTQTPRYLIKTRGQQVTLSCSPISGHRSVSWYQQTPGQGLQFLFEYFSETQRNKGNFPGRFSGRQFSNSRSEMNVSTLELGDSALYLCASSLWAGSYEQYFGPGTRLTVT.